The rows below give T cell receptor beta chains drawn from one sample of a study of cytomegalovirus exposure and HLA in healthy donors. This table comes from immunoSEQ multiplex PCR, and its TCRdb copy is limited to in-frame clones, with some not included. This sample carries tens of thousands of clones, roughly 70% of them seen once, and the ten largest clones take roughly 11%. Sequencing was done on a sample of PBMCs. These receptors came from a woman aged 25-40 years in good health and CMV-seronegative. CDR3s include the opening cysteine and the closing phenylalanine or tryptophan. A D gene is named only where the DNA matches it firmly. Clone size appears in some rows only: once, few, many, or a class for an expanded clone.

>.|.|TRBV6-6|TRBJ1-5
CASSKTDNSNQPQHF
TGTGCCAGCAGTAAGACAGACAATAGCAATCAGCCCCAGCATTTT
>.|.|TRBV28|TRBJ1-1
CASSFRLNTEAFF
TGTGCCAGCAGTTTCCGACTTAACACTGAAGCTTTCTTT
>.|.|TRBV28|TRBJ2-7
CASSLRRKTYEQYF
TGTGCCAGCAGTTTACGGCGGAAGACCTACGAGCAGTACTTC
>.|TRBD1|TRBV7-3|TRBJ1-1
CASSSGQGRENTEAFF
TGTGCCAGCAGCTCGGGACAGGGCCGAGAAAACACTGAAGCTTTCTTT
>.|TRBD1|TRBV15|TRBJ1-1
CATSRGGQGQTEAFF
TGTGCCACCAGCAGAGGTGGACAGGGGCAGACTGAAGCTTTCTTT
>few|.|TRBV30|TRBJ2-7
CAWRDRSSYEQYF
TGTGCCTGGCGAGACAGAAGCTCCTACGAGCAGTACTTC
>.|.|TRBV27|TRBJ1-1
CASSPGVVAEAFF
TGTGCCAGCAGTCCAGGGGTTGTGGCTGAAGCTTTCTTT
>.|TRBD1|TRBV18|TRBJ1-1
CASSPRQGRRNTEAFF
TGTGCCAGCTCACCTAGACAGGGTAGGAGGAACACTGAAGCTTTCTTT
>.|TRBD2|TRBV19|TRBJ2-1
CASSIGRGDQFF
TGTGCCAGTAGTATAGGTCGGGGGGACCAGTTCTTC
>few|TRBD2|TRBV6-5|TRBJ2-3
CASSLLAGQVKDTQYF
TGTGCCAGCAGTTTACTAGCGGGACAGGTTAAAGATACGCAGTATTTT
>.|.|TRBV27|TRBJ1-6
CASSFPYTNSPLHF
TGTGCCAGCAGTTTCCCTTACACCAATTCACCCCTCCACTTT
>.|.|TRBV4-1|TRBJ1-2
CASSQPVSYGYTF
TGCGCCAGCAGCCAACCGGTTAGCTATGGCTACACCTTC
>.|.|TRBV7-2|TRBJ1-2
CASSRGGGFYYGYTF
TGTGCCAGCAGCCGAGGGGGAGGGTTTTATTATGGCTACACCTTC
>.|.|TRBV9|TRBJ1-5
CASSVGGTSNQPQHF
TGTGCCAGCAGCGTAGGAGGAACCAGCAATCAGCCCCAGCATTTT
>.|.|TRBV9|TRBJ1-1
CASSASQGYTEAFF
TGTGCCAGCAGCGCGTCTCAGGGCTACACTGAAGCTTTCTTT
>.|.|TRBV14|TRBJ2-3
CASSPTRETQYF
TGTGCCAGCAGCCCAACTAGAGAGACGCAGTATTTT
>few|.|TRBV7-8|TRBJ1-2
CASSEAGYGYTF
TGTGCCAGCAGCGAAGCAGGATATGGCTACACCTTC
>.|.|TRBV5-6|TRBJ1-1
CASSRVTGIINTEAFF
TGTGCCAGCAGCCGAGTAACAGGAATCATCAACACTGAAGCTTTCTTT
>.|.|TRBV15|TRBJ1-4
CATAGGTNEKLFF
TGTGCCACAGCGGGGGGGACTAATGAAAAACTGTTTTTT
>.|TRBD1|TRBV19|TRBJ1-2
CASTQTGGGDGYTF
TGTGCCAGTACTCAAACAGGGGGCGGGGACGGCTACACCTTC
>.|.|TRBV27|TRBJ2-2
CASSTSPRQGVNTGELFF
TGTGCCAGCAGTACGTCCCCGCGGCAAGGGGTAAACACCGGGGAGCTGTTTTTT
>few|.|TRBV9|TRBJ1-5
CASSVGGGSGQPQHF
TGTGCCAGCAGCGTAGGAGGGGGAAGCGGTCAGCCCCAGCATTTT